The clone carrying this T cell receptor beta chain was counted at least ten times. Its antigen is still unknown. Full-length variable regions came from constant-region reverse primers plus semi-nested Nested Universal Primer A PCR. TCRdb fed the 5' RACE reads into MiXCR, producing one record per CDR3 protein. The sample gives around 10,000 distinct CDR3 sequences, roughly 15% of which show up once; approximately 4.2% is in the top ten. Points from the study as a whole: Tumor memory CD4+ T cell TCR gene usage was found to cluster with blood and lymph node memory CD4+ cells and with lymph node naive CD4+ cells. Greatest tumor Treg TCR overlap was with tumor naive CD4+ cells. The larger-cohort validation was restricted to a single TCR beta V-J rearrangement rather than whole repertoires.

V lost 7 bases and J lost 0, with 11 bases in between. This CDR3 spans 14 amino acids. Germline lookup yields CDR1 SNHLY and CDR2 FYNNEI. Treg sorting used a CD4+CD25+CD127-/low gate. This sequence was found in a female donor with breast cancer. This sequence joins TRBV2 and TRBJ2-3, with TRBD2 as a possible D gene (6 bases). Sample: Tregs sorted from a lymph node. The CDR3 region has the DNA TGTGCCAGCAAATTCCGGGGGAGCACAGATACGCAGTATTTT. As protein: CASKFRGSTDTQYF.